Below, 24 T cell receptor beta chains from the same sample are listed, as sequenced in a study of cytomegalovirus exposure and HLA in healthy donors. Produced via immunoSEQ multiplex PCR; TCRdb's table is partial and in-frame only. The table records about 160,000 clones, 91% of them present only once. Sequences were obtained from PBMCs. Receptor source: a woman under 30 in good health and CMV-seropositive.

This clone was counted once. The chain is built from TRBV7-2 and TRBJ2-7; TRBD2 matches 9 bases. V gave up 3 bases and J gave up 9 bases; unmatched junction bases: 12. Germline V gives CDR1 SGHTA, CDR2 FQGNSA. CDR3 length: 15 amino acids. The CDR3 sequence is CASSFGLAGLSVQYF. DNA for the CDR3: TGTGCCAGCAGCTTTGGCCTAGCGGGACTTTCAGTGCAGTACTTC. Full variable domain (outside the CDR3, taken from reference TRBV7-2 and TRBJ2-7): GAGVSQSPSNKVTEKGKDVELRCDPISGHTALYWYRQSLGQGLEFLIYFQGNSAPDKSGLPSDRFSAERTGGSVSTLTIQRTQQEDSAVYLCASSFGLAGLSVQYFGPGTRLTVT.

The chain recombines TRBV29-1 with TRBJ2-3; D remains unclear. This CDR3 has 12 residues. Deletions cut 6 bases from V and 2 bases from J, with 9 bases between. Germline V lookup: CDR1 SQVTM, CDR2 ANQGSEA. CDR3 bases: TGCAGCGTGACTCGAAACACAGATACGCAGTATTTT. It codes for CSVTRNTDTQYF.

The chain carries TRBV6-1 and TRBJ2-7; D remains ambiguous. Germline CDR1 is MNHNS and CDR2 is SASEGT. V was shortened by 2 bases and J by 3 bases, with 8 bases between the two germline ends. CDR3 length: 13 amino acids. CDR3 protein: CASSERLYYEQYF. Written as DNA, the CDR3 is TGTGCCAGCAGTGAACGCCTATACTACGAGCAGTACTTC.

This chain links TRBV4-3 with TRBJ2-7; tentative D call: TRBD1 (6 bases). Looked up from germline, CDR1 is LGHNA and CDR2 is YSLEER. V dropped 2 bases and J dropped 1 base, with 12 bases sitting between them. The CDR3 runs 15 residues. The CDR3 region is CASSQRGGQSYEQYF. CDR3 coding DNA: TGCGCCAGCAGCCAACGTGGTGGACAGTCCTACGAGCAGTACTTC.

The rearrangement links TRBV6-1 to TRBJ1-5, with D hard to call. CDR3 length equals 13 residues. Per germline, CDR1 MNHNS and CDR2 SASEGT. V was cut by 8 bases and J by 3 bases, with 11 bases left in between. Here the CDR3 reads CASREGSNQPQHF. The CDR3 nucleotides read TGTGCCAGCCGCGAGGGTTCCAATCAGCCCCAGCATTTT.

As regards this clone: The sample holds other DNA sequences that translate to the same CDR3. This chain uses TRBV7-6 with TRBJ2-3; 7 bases agree with TRBD2. Trimming at V came to 0 bases and at J to 4 bases, leaving 1 base not matched to a gene. This CDR3 contains 14 residues. In germline, CDR1 is SGHVS, CDR2 FNYEAQ. The CDR3 sequence is CASSLAGGADTQYF. The CDR3 DNA sequence: TGTGCCAGCAGCTTAGCGGGAGGGGCAGATACGCAGTATTTT.

The table lists this clone with a count of one. The chain joins TRBV12-2 to TRBJ1-1; the table's D call of TRBD1 was not tested on the DNA. TRBV12-2 is annotated as a pseudogene. The length of the CDR3 is 14 residues. In DNA form, the CDR3 reads TGTGCAAGTCGCTCTGACAGGGGGCCCACTGAAGCTTTCTTT. Translated: CASRSDRGPTEAFF.

This chain joins TRBV18 and TRBJ1-2, with a weak D call TRBD1 (6 bases). This CDR3 is built from 14 residues. Germline assignment: CDR1 KGHSH and CDR2 LQKENI. Between the trimmed V and J ends, which lost 4 bases and 7 bases, there was a span of 16 bases. This chain's CDR3 is CASSLDRTAFGYTF. The CDR3 coding sequence is TGTGCCAGCTCACTCGACAGGACGGCTTTTGGCTACACCTTC.

This chain uses TRBV7-8 with TRBJ2-5, with D maybe TRBD2 (6 bases). The CDR3 extends over 15 amino acids. Trimming took off 3 bases at V and 5 bases at J, with 16 bases between the two ends. Germline CDR1 and CDR2: SGHVS and FQNEAQ. CDR3 in amino acids: CASSLGLHKGETQYF. For the CDR3, the DNA is TGTGCCAGCAGCTTGGGACTCCACAAAGGCGAGACCCAGTACTTC.

V usage is TRBV5-4 and J usage is TRBJ2-5; TRBD1 might be the D (6 bases). The CDR3 runs to 15 residues. V was shortened by 0 bases and J by 5 bases, with 14 bases between the two germline ends. CDR1 and CDR2 from the germline V gene are SGHNT and YYREEE (reference sequence). The CDR3 region is CASSLGGPNDETQYF. As DNA, the CDR3 is TGTGCCAGCAGCTTGGGGGGGCCCAATGATGAGACCCAGTACTTC.

CDR3 coding DNA: TGTGCCAGCAAAGAGGCTAGCACAGATACGCAGTATTTT. Translating it yields CASKEASTDTQYF. V and J are TRBV7-9 and TRBJ2-3; no clear D gene. Germline loops: CDR1 SEHNR, CDR2 FQNEAQ (reference sequence). The CDR3 spans 13 residues. The V and J ends lost 7 bases and 0 bases respectively, with 8 bases between them.

The rearrangement uses TRBV7-9 and TRBJ1-2, with D uncertain. Trimming took 4 bases from V and 0 from J, leaving 15 bases between them. The germline V gene encodes CDR1 SEHNR and CDR2 FQNEAQ (reference sequence). The CDR3 is 16 residues long. The CDR3 here is CASSSPQTPPNYGYTF. In DNA, the CDR3 is TGTGCCAGCAGCTCGCCCCAGACACCTCCTAACTATGGCTACACCTTC.

V usage is TRBV15 and J usage is TRBJ2-3, with D uncertain. The length of the CDR3 is 12 residues. V was pared by 1 base and J by 4 bases, with 3 bases between. Germline CDR1 and CDR2: LNHNV and YYDKDF (reference sequence). The CDR3 loop is CATSRAADTQYF. CDR3 sequence (DNA): TGTGCCACCAGCAGAGCCGCAGATACGCAGTATTTT.

J is TRBJ1-4 and V is TRBV30; TRBD1 might be the D (5 bases). Germline CDR1 GTSNPN, CDR2 SVGIG (reference sequence). The germline V and J ends were trimmed by 3 bases and 1 base, with 6 bases remaining between them. The CDR3 loop spans 13 amino acids. CDR3 region: CAWSGGTNEKLFF. The DNA for the CDR3 is TGTGCCTGGAGCGGGGGAACTAATGAAAAACTGTTTTTT.

The chain combines TRBV2 with TRBJ1-5; D not certain. CDR3 length: 14 amino acids. V lost 2 bases to trimming and J lost 0 bases, with 5 bases between them. Germline V gene lookup returns CDR1 SNHLY and CDR2 FYNNEI. This CDR3 reads CASSERSSNQPQHF. The CDR3, as DNA: TGTGCCAGCAGTGAACGCAGTAGCAATCAGCCCCAGCATTTT. The full variable domain, rest sourced from reference TRBV2 and TRBJ1-5, is EPEVTQTPSHQVTQMGQEVILRCVPISNHLYFYWYRQILGQKVEFLVSFYNNEISEKSEIFDDQFSVERPDGSNFTLKIRSTKLEDSAMYFCASSERSSNQPQHFGDGTRLSIL.

The chain uses TRBV25-1 and TRBJ2-1; 10 bases fit TRBD2. With V trimmed by 3 bases and J by 0 bases, 5 bases remained unmatched. CDR1 and CDR2 from the germline V gene are MGHDK and SYGVNS. CDR3 size: 17 residues. The CDR3 nucleotides read TGTGCCAGCAGTGAGCTAGCGGGAGAATACTCCTACAATGAGCAGTTCTTC. Its translation: CASSELAGEYSYNEQFF.

Here the CDR3 reads CASSQRAFRDGSTDTQYF. In DNA form, the CDR3 reads TGCGCCAGCAGCCAGCGGGCCTTTCGCGACGGAAGCACAGATACGCAGTATTTT. The chain has TRBV4-1 and TRBJ2-3; possibly TRBD2 for D (5 bases). This CDR3 has 18 amino acids. The V end was cut by 3 bases, the J end by 0 bases, with 19 bases between. Germline loops: CDR1 MGHRA, CDR2 YSYEKL.

The gene calls are TRBV11-2 and TRBJ2-3; tentative D call: TRBD1 (6 bases). V was clipped by 6 bases and J by 0 bases, with 25 bases between them. This CDR3 contains 19 residues. Germline loops: CDR1 SGHAT, CDR2 FQNNGV. The CDR3 is CASSRPRTVPNSSTDTQYF. The CDR3 nucleotides read TGTGCCAGCAGTCGGCCCAGGACAGTTCCAAATTCTAGCACAGATACGCAGTATTTT.

J is TRBJ1-5 and V is TRBV28; D uncertain. The CDR3 runs to 14 residues. Looked up from germline, CDR1 is MDHEN and CDR2 is SYDVKM. Trimming cost V 6 bases and J 0 bases, with 9 bases left between them. CDR3 sequence reads: CASREYGSNQPQHF. CDR3 nucleotide sequence: TGTGCCAGCAGAGAGTACGGTAGCAATCAGCCCCAGCATTTT.

This chain joins TRBV18 and TRBJ2-5; 8 positions match TRBD1. CDR3 size: 14 residues. The germline V gene encodes CDR1 KGHSH and CDR2 LQKENI. After removal of 3 bases from V and 5 bases from J, the junction contained 5 bases not matched to a gene. The CDR3 reads CASSPRTGTETQYF. In DNA, the CDR3 is TGTGCCAGCTCACCCCGGACAGGGACGGAGACCCAGTACTTC.

The V gene is TRBV9, the J gene TRBJ2-3; 8 positions agree with TRBD2. Trimming cost V 4 bases and J 7 bases; bases outside gene matches: 14. Germline V gene sequence: CDR1 SGDLS, CDR2 YYNGEE. The length of the CDR3 is 16 residues. CDR3 DNA: TGTGCCAGCAGCACACGAACTAGCGGCTTACTACATACGCAGTATTTT. It is translated as CASSTRTSGLLHTQYF.

The chain links TRBV6-1 to TRBJ2-2, with D tentatively TRBD2 (6 bases). V lost 8 bases and J 6 bases, leaving 10 bases between the germline ends. The V gene's germline CDR1 is MNHNS and CDR2 SASEGT. The length of the CDR3 is 12 residues. Here the CDR3 DNA reads TGTGCCAGCCGGGCGGGGCCCGGGGAGCTGTTTTTT. Translating gives CASRAGPGELFF.

The gene calls are TRBV28 and TRBJ1-4, with no clear D. The CDR3 sequence is 16 residues long. V lost 2 bases, J lost 6 bases, and 16 bases lay in between. CDR1 and CDR2 (germline): MDHEN, SYDVKM. The CDR3 region is CASSLGVLPLHEKLFF. DNA of the CDR3: TGTGCCAGCAGTTTAGGTGTCTTGCCACTCCATGAAAAACTGTTTTTT.

CDR3: CATSSPGQNYGYTF. The CDR3 DNA follows: TGTGCCACCAGCAGCCCGGGACAGAACTATGGCTACACCTTC. The chain uses TRBV15 and TRBJ1-2; 7 positions match TRBD1. CDR3 length: 14 residues. The germline gives CDR1 LNHNV, CDR2 YYDKDF (reference sequence). The trim removed 3 bases at V and 2 bases at J, leaving 3 bases unmatched. The whole variable domain, remainder taken from reference TRBV15 and TRBJ1-2, is DAMVIQNPRYQVTQFGKPVTLSCSQTLNHNVMYWYQQKSSQAPKLLFHYYDKDFNNEADTPDNFQSRRPNTSFCFLDIRSPGLGDTAMYLCATSSPGQNYGYTFGSGTRLTVV.